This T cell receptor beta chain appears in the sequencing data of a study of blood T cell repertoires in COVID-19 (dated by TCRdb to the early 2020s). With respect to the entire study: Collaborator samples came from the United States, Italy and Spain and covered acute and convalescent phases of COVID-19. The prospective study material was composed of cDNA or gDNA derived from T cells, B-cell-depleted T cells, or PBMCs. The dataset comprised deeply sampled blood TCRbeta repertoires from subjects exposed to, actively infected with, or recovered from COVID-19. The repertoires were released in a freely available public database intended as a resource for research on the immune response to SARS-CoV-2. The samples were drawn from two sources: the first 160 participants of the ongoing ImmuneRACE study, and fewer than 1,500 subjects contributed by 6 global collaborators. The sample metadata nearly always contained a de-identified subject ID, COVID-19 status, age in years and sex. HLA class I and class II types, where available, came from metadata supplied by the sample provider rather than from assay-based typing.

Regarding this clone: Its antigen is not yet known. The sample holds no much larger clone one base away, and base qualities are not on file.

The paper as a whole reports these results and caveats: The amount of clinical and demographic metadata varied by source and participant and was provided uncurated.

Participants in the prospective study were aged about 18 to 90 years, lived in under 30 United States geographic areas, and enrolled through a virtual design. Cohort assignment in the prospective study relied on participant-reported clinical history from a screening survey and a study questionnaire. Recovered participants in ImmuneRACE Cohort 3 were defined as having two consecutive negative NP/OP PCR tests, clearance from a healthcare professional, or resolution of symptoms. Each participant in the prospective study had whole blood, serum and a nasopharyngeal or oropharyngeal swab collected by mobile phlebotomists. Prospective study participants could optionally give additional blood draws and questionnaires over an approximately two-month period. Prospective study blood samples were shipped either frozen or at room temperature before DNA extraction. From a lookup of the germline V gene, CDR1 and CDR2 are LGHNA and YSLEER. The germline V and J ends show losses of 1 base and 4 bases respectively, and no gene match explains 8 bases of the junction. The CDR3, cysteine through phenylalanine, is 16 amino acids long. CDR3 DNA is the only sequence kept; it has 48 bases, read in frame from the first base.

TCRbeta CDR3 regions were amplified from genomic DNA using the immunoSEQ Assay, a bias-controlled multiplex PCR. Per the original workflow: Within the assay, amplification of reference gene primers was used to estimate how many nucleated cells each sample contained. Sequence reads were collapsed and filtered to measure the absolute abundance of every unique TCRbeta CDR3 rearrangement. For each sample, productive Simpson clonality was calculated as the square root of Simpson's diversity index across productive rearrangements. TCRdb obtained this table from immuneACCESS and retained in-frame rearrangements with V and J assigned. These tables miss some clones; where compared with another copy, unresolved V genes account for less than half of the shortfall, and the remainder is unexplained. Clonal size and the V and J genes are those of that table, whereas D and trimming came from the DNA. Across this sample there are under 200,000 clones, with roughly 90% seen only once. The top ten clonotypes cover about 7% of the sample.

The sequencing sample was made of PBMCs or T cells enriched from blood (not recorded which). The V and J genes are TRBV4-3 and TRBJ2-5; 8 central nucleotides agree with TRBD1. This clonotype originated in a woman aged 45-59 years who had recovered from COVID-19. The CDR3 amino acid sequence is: CASSQVLSTGAETQYF. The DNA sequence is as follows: TGCGCCAGCAGCCAAGTTCTCTCGACAGGGGCAGAGACCCAGTACTTC.